This TCR beta chain was obtained from a study of low-dose radiotherapy and immunotherapy resistance in tumors. For the study at large: Treatment of Cohort 1 consisted of 0.5 Gy per fraction every 2 weeks, adding up to 6.5 Gy. Cohort 2 received 1 Gy per fraction every two weeks, totaling 13 Gy over 26 weeks. Patients' oral aspirin dose was 300 mg daily across four cycles from cycle 1 day 1.

The time point: after trial treatment. Indicated treatment: LDRT plus nivolumab, ipilimumab, low-dose cyclophosphamide and aspirin (RACIN trial). The sample holds many counts of this clonotype. V lost 1 base, J lost 4 bases, and 3 bases stayed unmatched. The length of the CDR3 is 15 residues. Germline V gene sequence: CDR1 SGHTA, CDR2 FQGNSA. Priming of first-strand cDNA relied on TRAV- and TRBV-specific primers (covering alpha and beta chains). Both a constant-region primer and a V-primer adapter served to amplify TCRs across roughly 20 PCR cycles. In vitro transcription was used to amplify the isolated mRNA. A single record per CDR3 protein comes from TCRdb applying MiXCR to the reads. The repertoire holds approximately 84,000 distinct CDR3 sequences, less than 20% seen once, with over 1.2% in the top ten.

The rearrangement links TRBV7-2 to TRBJ2-1; 8 nucleotides align to TRBD2. This receptor was identified in a male donor with prostate cancer. Sequenced here: PBMCs, sampled after low-dose radiotherapy plus immunotherapy. The CDR3 sequence: CASSLEAGEYNEQFF. CDR3 sequence (DNA): TGTGCCAGCAGCTTAGAAGCGGGGGAGTACAATGAGCAGTTCTTC.